These T cell receptor beta chains were read from a single sample in a study of T cell responses to AZD1222 COVID-19 vaccine. Clones were read by immunoSEQ multiplex PCR, and TCRdb kept only the in-frame ones, dropping some. The sample holds around 150,000 clones, 90% seen once. Sequencing was performed on peripheral blood, taken 28 days after the second AZD1222 dose. The receptors here all came from an adult who received the AZD1222 COVID-19 vaccine. The CDR3 runs from the conserved cysteine through the conserved F or W. A D gene is named only where the DNA matches it firmly. The size entry is marked missing in some rows and otherwise reads once, few, many or a size class.

TRBV18	TRBJ2-7	.	.	CASSLTGNGYEQYF	TGTGCCAGCTCACTCACAGGGAACGGGTACGAGCAGTACTTC
TRBV27	TRBJ2-3	once	TRBD2	CASSPDRTRRTDTQYF	TGTGCCAGCAGTCCCGATCGGACTAGACGCACAGATACGCAGTATTTT
TRBV18	TRBJ2-7	.	TRBD2	CASSPRTSGEGYEQYF	TGTGCCAGCTCACCCCGGACTAGCGGAGAGGGCTACGAGCAGTACTTC
TRBV30	TRBJ1-1	.	TRBD1	CAWRDRGDTEAFF	TGTGCCTGGAGGGACAGGGGAGACACTGAAGCTTTCTTT
TRBV3-1/TRBV3-2	TRBJ2-5	.	.	CASSQEGARGGTQYF	TGTGCCAGCAGCCAAGAAGGCGCTCGAGGCGGGACCCAGTACTTC
TRBV4-2	TRBJ1-2	.	TRBD1	CASSQEGGTGNYGYTF	TGTGCCAGCAGCCAAGAGGGGGGGACAGGGAACTATGGCTACACCTTC
TRBV6-5	TRBJ2-5	.	TRBD1	CASRLRGQETQYF	TGTGCCAGCAGGCTTAGGGGGCAGGAGACCCAGTACTTC
TRBV5-1	TRBJ1-5	.	TRBD1	CASSLRGLSNQPQHF	TGCGCCAGCAGCTTGAGGGGGCTGAGCAATCAGCCCCAGCATTTT
TRBV6-6	TRBJ2-1	.	.	CASSYQEGYNEQFF	TGTGCCAGCAGTTACCAAGAGGGTTACAATGAGCAGTTCTTC
TRBV2	TRBJ1-1	.	.	CASSGPPARGEAFF	TGTGCCAGCAGTGGACCGCCGGCGAGGGGTGAGGCTTTCTTT
TRBV5-8	TRBJ1-2	.	TRBD1	CASSHRTGGAGGYTF	TGTGCCAGCAGCCACCGGACAGGGGGCGCGGGTGGCTACACCTTC
TRBV27	TRBJ1-5	.	.	CASSPRGRLGNQPQHF	TGTGCCAGCAGTCCCCGAGGTCGACTTGGCAATCAGCCCCAGCATTTT
TRBV20-1	TRBJ2-1	.	TRBD2	CSASTSGKSSYNEQFF	TGCAGTGCTAGTACTAGCGGGAAGAGCTCCTACAATGAGCAGTTCTTC
TRBV24-1	TRBJ2-7	once	TRBD1	CAIRGTESYEQYF	TGTGCCATCCGTGGGACAGAAAGTTACGAGCAGTACTTC
TRBV7-9	TRBJ2-7	.	TRBD2	CASSLAGGTEQYF	TGTGCCAGCAGCCTAGCGGGAGGTACCGAGCAGTACTTC
TRBV7-9	TRBJ2-1	once	TRBD2	CASSPLAGGYNEQFF	TGTGCCAGCAGCCCACTAGCGGGAGGATACAATGAGCAGTTCTTC
TRBV3-1/TRBV3-2	TRBJ1-6	.	.	CASSQDRGTNSPLHF	TGTGCCAGCAGCCAAGATAGGGGAACTAATTCACCCCTCCACTTT
TRBV12-3/TRBV12-4	TRBJ2-7	.	.	CASSHSYEQYF	TGTGCCAGCAGCCATAGTTACGAGCAGTACTTC
TRBV4-2	TRBJ2-7	.	.	CASSQDRVAYEQYF	TGTGCCAGCAGCCAAGATAGGGTTGCCTACGAGCAGTACTTC
TRBV30	TRBJ1-4	.	.	CAHLQGANEKLFF	TGTGCCCACCTACAGGGAGCTAATGAAAAACTGTTTTTT
TRBV14	TRBJ1-3	.	TRBD1	CASSQAWTGPRVSGNTIYF	TGTGCCAGCAGCCAAGCATGGACAGGGCCACGTGTCTCTGGAAACACCATATATTTT
TRBV28	TRBJ2-7	.	TRBD1	CASTRDSSYEQYF	TGTGCCAGCACCCGGGACAGCTCCTACGAGCAGTACTTC
TRBV27	TRBJ2-1	.	.	CASSPRDSESEQFF	TGTGCCAGCAGCCCCCGGGACTCCGAGAGTGAGCAGTTCTTC
TRBV19	TRBJ2-3	.	TRBD1	CASRTGGGTDTQYF	TGTGCCAGTAGGACAGGGGGGGGCACAGATACGCAGTATTTT
TRBV19	TRBJ1-2	.	TRBD1	CASSHPGQTYGYTF	TGTGCCAGTAGCCATCCGGGACAGACCTATGGCTACACCTTC
TRBV2	TRBJ1-4	.	.	CASTRDGVNEKLFF	TGTGCCAGCACTAGAGACGGGGTGAATGAAAAACTGTTTTTT
TRBV2	TRBJ1-2	.	.	CASSGTDYGYTF	TGTGCCAGCAGTGGGACTGACTATGGCTACACCTTC
TRBV28	TRBJ2-2	.	.	CASSTLTGSGELFF	TGTGCCAGCAGTACCTTGACAGGATCCGGGGAGCTGTTTTTT
TRBV5-1	TRBJ2-1	few	TRBD2	CASSPMAGDIDEQFF	TGCGCCAGCAGCCCGATGGCGGGAGATATAGATGAGCAGTTCTTC
TRBV11-2	TRBJ2-7	.	.	CASSPNVDEQYF	TGTGCCAGCAGCCCCAATGTCGACGAGCAGTACTTC
TRBV5-1	TRBJ2-7	.	TRBD1	CASSLGQGSYGQYF	TGCGCCAGCAGCTTGGGACAGGGCAGTTATGGGCAGTACTTC
TRBV2	TRBJ1-5	.	.	CASSDPRRMPNQPQHF	TGTGCCAGCAGTGACCCCAGGCGCATGCCAAATCAGCCCCAGCATTTT
TRBV11-2	TRBJ1-1	.	.	CASRSFNTEAFF	TGTGCCAGCAGGAGCTTCAACACTGAAGCTTTCTTT
TRBV11-2	TRBJ2-5	.	TRBD1	CASSSLTGGAGTQYF	TGTGCCAGCAGCTCGCTTACAGGGGGCGCGGGGACCCAGTACTTC
TRBV6-1	TRBJ2-1	.	.	CASSDIGPRQFF	TGTGCCAGCAGTGATATCGGTCCCCGGCAGTTCTTC
TRBV12-3/TRBV12-4	TRBJ1-2	once	.	CASRAASGYGYTF	TGTGCCAGCAGGGCCGCCAGCGGGTATGGCTACACCTTC
TRBV7-8	TRBJ2-2	few	TRBD2	CASSLVLAGVGTGELFF	TGTGCCAGCAGCTTAGTGCTAGCGGGAGTGGGCACCGGGGAGCTGTTTTTT
TRBV12-3/TRBV12-4	TRBJ1-1	.	.	CASSRTDTTEAFF	TGTGCCAGCAGCCGAACCGACACCACTGAAGCTTTCTTT
TRBV5-1	TRBJ2-2	.	.	CASIGDTSRKLFF	TGCGCCAGCATCGGGGATACCTCCCGGAAGCTGTTTTTT
TRBV4-1	TRBJ1-5	.	.	CASSQGLNQPQHF	TGCGCCAGCAGCCAAGGCTTAAATCAGCCCCAGCATTTT
TRBV9	TRBJ1-6	.	.	CASSAEDRGGGSPLHF	TGTGCCAGCAGCGCAGAGGACAGAGGGGGTGGTTCACCCCTCCACTTT
TRBV15	TRBJ1-4	.	.	CATSRGGVTNEKLFF	TGTGCCACCAGCAGAGGGGGCGTAACTAATGAAAAACTGTTTTTT
TRBV20-1	TRBJ2-7	.	.	CSGASSHEQYF	TGCAGTGGGGCTAGCTCCCACGAGCAGTACTTC
TRBV28	TRBJ2-7	.	.	CASSERRENYEQYF	TGTGCCAGCAGTGAACGACGGGAGAACTACGAGCAGTACTTC
TRBV10-2	TRBJ2-2	.	TRBD2	CASSEGQREETGELFF	TGCGCCAGCAGTGAGGGCCAGCGGGAGGAGACCGGGGAGCTGTTTTTT
TRBV4-2	TRBJ2-1	.	.	CASSQALGVGDEQFF	TGTGCCAGCAGCCAAGCTTTAGGTGTAGGCGATGAGCAGTTCTTC
TRBV7-8	TRBJ1-6	.	.	CASSLDLRSPLHF	TGTGCCAGCAGCTTAGACCTCAGGTCACCCCTCCACTTT
TRBV2	TRBJ2-1	.	.	CASIRGNEQFF	TGTGCCAGCATACGAGGGAATGAGCAGTTCTTC
TRBV27	TRBJ1-2	.	TRBD1	CASRSGGLGYGYTF	TGTGCCAGCAGGTCAGGGGGGTTGGGCTATGGCTACACCTTC